These 27 T cell receptor beta chains originate from one sample sequenced in a study of immune cell composition in non-small cell lung cancer. Method: immunoSEQ multiplex PCR; TCRdb's copy keeps in-frame clones and lacks some. In the table there are 13,000 or so clones, about 70% of which are singletons. The specimen was lung tumor tissue. The receptors derive from a human donor with non-small cell lung cancer.

The rearrangement joins TRBV7-9 to TRBJ2-5; 8 nucleotides align to TRBD2. There are 15 residues in the CDR3. CDR1 and CDR2 (germline): SEHNR, FQNEAQ (reference sequence). Trimming at V came to 5 bases and at J to 2 bases, leaving 7 bases not matched to a gene. The CDR3 DNA sequence: TGTGCCAGCAGCCCGACCGGGGGGGGTCAAGAGACCCAGTACTTC. Protein product: CASSPTGGGQETQYF.

The CDR3 sequence: CATSRTTGEWQPQHF. The CDR3 region has the DNA TGTGCCACCAGCAGAACGACAGGGGAGTGGCAGCCCCAGCATTTT. This chain joins TRBV15 and TRBJ1-5; TRBD1 aligns across 8 bases. V was clipped by 2 bases and J by 7 bases; unmatched bases: 7. The germline gives CDR1 LNHNV, CDR2 YYDKDF (reference sequence). CDR3 length: 15 residues. The complete variable domain, with remaining parts taken from reference TRBV15 and TRBJ1-5, reads DAMVIQNPRYQVTQFGKPVTLSCSQTLNHNVMYWYQQKSSQAPKLLFHYYDKDFNNEADTPDNFQSRRPNTSFCFLDIRSPGLGDTAMYLCATSRTTGEWQPQHFGDGTRLSIL.

The J gene is TRBJ2-7, the V gene TRBV27, with TRBD1 as a possible D gene (5 bases). The CDR3 covers 15 residues. Germline V lookup: CDR1 MNHEY, CDR2 SMNVEV (reference sequence). V was pared by 2 bases and J by 5 bases, with 16 bases between. The chain's CDR3 is CASSLRRQSIHEQYF. The CDR3 nucleotides read TGTGCCAGCAGTTTAAGGAGACAGAGCATCCACGAGCAGTACTTC.

The chain couples TRBV2 to TRBJ2-3; D gene unclear. The CDR3 runs to 13 residues. Trimming took 6 bases from V and 0 from J, leaving 7 bases between them. Germline V CDR1 and CDR2: SNHLY, FYNNEI. The CDR3 DNA is TGTGCCAGCAGGCTCTACAGCACAGATACGCAGTATTTT. This encodes CASRLYSTDTQYF.

The chain employs TRBV9 and TRBJ1-2, with no clear D. Germline V gives CDR1 SGDLS, CDR2 YYNGEE. CDR3 length: 15 amino acids. V gave up 5 bases and J gave up 1 base, with 15 bases separating them. CDR3 in amino acids: CASSVDSSLNYGYTF. CDR3 nucleotides: TGTGCCAGCAGTGTGGACTCCTCTCTTAACTATGGCTACACCTTC.

This sequence joins TRBV6-4 and TRBJ1-1; D is ambiguous. Germline assignment: CDR1 MRHNA and CDR2 SNTAGT. The CDR3 totals 11 residues. Trimming removed 6 bases from V and 2 bases from J, with 4 bases in between. The CDR3 here is CASRLNTEAFF. The CDR3 DNA sequence: TGTGCCAGCAGACTAAACACTGAAGCTTTCTTT.

The chain recombines TRBV30 with TRBJ2-4, with a possible D match to TRBD2 (6 bases). Germline lookup yields CDR1 GTSNPN and CDR2 SVGIG (reference sequence). The CDR3 is made up of 13 amino acids. The V and J ends lost 0 bases and 6 bases respectively, with 9 bases between them. Here the CDR3 DNA reads TGTGCCTGGAGTGTAGACGGGGGAAACATTCAGTACTTC. Amino acid sequence: CAWSVDGGNIQYF.

The chain combines TRBV19 with TRBJ1-5, with a tentative D call TRBD1 (6 bases). Germline V gene data show CDR1 as LNHDA and CDR2 as SQIVND (reference sequence). This CDR3 spans 14 amino acids. V shed 3 bases and J shed 4 bases, with 10 bases lying between them. The CDR3 nucleotides read TGTGCCAGTAGTATCATAGGGGGTAATCAGCCCCAGCATTTT. Amino acids: CASSIIGGNQPQHF.

There are a few counts of this clone. V and J are TRBV5-6 and TRBJ1-6; D gene unclear. V was shortened by 4 bases and J by 0 bases, with 14 bases between the two germline ends. CDR1 is SGHDT and CDR2 is YYEEEE in the germline V gene. There are 17 residues in the CDR3. The CDR3 sequence: CASSTKPRSSYNSPLHF. The CDR3 nucleotides are TGTGCCAGCAGCACCAAGCCAAGAAGCTCCTATAATTCACCCCTCCACTTT.

This clone occurred a few times. This chain uses TRBV21-1 with TRBJ1-4; TRBD1, the table's D call, was not compared with the DNA. TRBV21-1 is a pseudogene segment. This CDR3 comprises 13 residues. Written as DNA, the CDR3 is TGTGCCAGCTTACCGGGACAGGGTGAAAAACTGTTTTTT. Amino acids: CASLPGQGEKLFF.

The genes are TRBV7-2 and TRBJ1-1; D is unresolved. CDR1 and CDR2 (germline): SGHTA, FQGNSA. The V and J ends lost 3 bases and 1 base respectively, with 6 bases between them. CDR3 size: 13 residues. The CDR3 here is CASSFAGNTEAFF. CDR3 sequence (DNA): TGTGCCAGCAGCTTCGCCGGGAACACTGAAGCTTTCTTT.

The chain combines TRBV7-3 with TRBJ2-1, with 10 bases that match TRBD1. V lost 5 bases and J lost 0; bases outside the gene matches: 10. This CDR3 region has 18 residues. The V gene's germline CDR1 is SGHTA and CDR2 FQGTGA. CDR3 sequence: CASSQGQGGQSSYNEQFF. The CDR3 bases are TGTGCCAGCAGCCAAGGACAGGGGGGCCAGAGCTCCTACAATGAGCAGTTCTTC.

The rearrangement uses TRBV6-5 and TRBJ2-7, with TRBD1 identical over 9 bases. There are 15 residues in the CDR3. Germline lookup yields CDR1 MNHEY and CDR2 SVGAGI. V trimming: 6 bases; J trimming: 2 bases; junction bases outside the gene matches: 8. The CDR3 loop reads CASRNGGQGPYEQYF. CDR3 DNA: TGTGCCAGCAGAAACGGGGGACAGGGACCCTACGAGCAGTACTTC.

This rearrangement joins TRBV5-6 to TRBJ1-2, with D possibly being TRBD1 (6 bases). Germline-derived CDR1 and CDR2 are SGHDT and YYEEEE. V lost 2 bases and J 3 bases, leaving 11 bases between the germline ends. This CDR3 comprises 14 residues. In DNA, the CDR3 is TGTGCCAGCAGCTTATGGACAGCCTACTATGGCTACACCTTC. It encodes CASSLWTAYYGYTF.

The chain couples TRBV4-1 to TRBJ2-1; TRBD2 aligns across 12 bases. The CDR3 extends over 17 amino acids. Germline V gene sequence: CDR1 MGHRA, CDR2 YSYEKL. The trim removed 3 bases at V and 7 bases at J, leaving 10 bases unmatched. The CDR3 coding sequence is TGCGCCAGCAGCCACGACCCGACTAGCGGGAGAATGAATGAGCAGTTCTTC. It translates to CASSHDPTSGRMNEQFF.

This chain uses TRBV7-9 with TRBJ2-3, with D maybe TRBD2 (6 bases). CDR3 length: 15 residues. Germline-derived CDR1 and CDR2 are SEHNR and FQNEAQ (reference sequence). Trimming cost V 5 bases and J 5 bases, with 17 bases left between them. In nucleotides, the CDR3 is TGTGCCAGCAGCCACGCTAGCGTTGCAGTAGATACGCAGTATTTT. Amino acids: CASSHASVAVDTQYF.

This clone was counted a few times. The gene calls are TRBV9 and TRBJ1-2; maybe TRBD1 (5 bases). The germline V gene has CDR1 SGDLS and CDR2 YYNGEE. The CDR3 covers 14 residues. V gave up 0 bases and J gave up 8 bases, with 14 bases separating them. CDR3 in amino acids: CASSVAGGLGGYTF. The CDR3 DNA is TGTGCCAGCAGCGTAGCTGGGGGGTTGGGAGGCTACACCTTC. Full variable domain (rest looked up from reference TRBV9 and TRBJ1-2): DSGVTQTPKHLITATGQRVTLRCSPRSGDLSVYWYQQSLDQGLQFLIQYYNGEERAKGNILERFSAQQFPDLHSELNLSSLELGDSALYFCASSVAGGLGGYTFGSGTRLTVV.

The rearrangement joins TRBV27 to TRBJ1-4, with 7 nucleotides matching TRBD1. The trim removed 5 bases at V and 8 bases at J, leaving 8 bases unmatched. Germline V CDR1 and CDR2: MNHEY, SMNVEV (reference sequence). CDR3 length equals 14 residues. The CDR3 spells CASSTLDRVEKLFF. The CDR3 DNA is TGTGCCAGCAGTACCTTAGACAGGGTAGAAAAACTGTTTTTT.

There are a few counts of this clone. The chain recombines TRBV30 with TRBJ2-2; 10 bases agree with TRBD2. With 1 base clipped from V and 6 bases from J, the junction kept 8 bases outside the gene matches. This CDR3 comprises 16 residues. Looked up from germline, CDR1 is GTSNPN and CDR2 is SVGIG (reference sequence). CDR3 in amino acids: CAWSGGLAGVAGELFF. CDR3 nucleotide sequence: TGTGCCTGGAGTGGGGGGCTAGCGGGAGTGGCCGGGGAGCTGTTTTTT.

The V and J genes are TRBV19 and TRBJ2-2; D is unclear. The CDR3 extends over 13 amino acids. CDR1 and CDR2 from the germline V gene are LNHDA and SQIVND (reference sequence). Trimming took off 7 bases at V and 5 bases at J, with 11 bases between the two ends. Here the CDR3 DNA reads TGTGCCAGTAAACAGCATCTAACCGGGGAGCTGTTTTTT. It is translated as CASKQHLTGELFF.

This sequence joins TRBV7-8 and TRBJ1-1, with 8 nucleotides matching TRBD1. The CDR3 has 14 residues. Trimming at V came to 5 bases and at J to 7 bases, leaving 9 bases not matched to a gene. CDR1 is SGHVS and CDR2 is FQNEAQ in the germline V gene. The CDR3 protein is CASSPETGVSEAFF. The CDR3 DNA follows: TGTGCCAGCAGCCCCGAGACAGGGGTGAGTGAAGCTTTCTTT.

The chain combines TRBV12-5 with TRBJ2-3; TRBD1 aligns across 8 bases. V dropped 1 base and J dropped 0; count of bases not matched to a gene: 6. From germline, CDR1 is LGHNT and CDR2 FRNRAP. CDR3 length: 17 residues. This chain's CDR3 is CASGLGQGATSTDTQYF. The CDR3 region has the DNA TGTGCTAGTGGTTTGGGTCAGGGGGCGACTAGCACAGATACGCAGTATTTT.

V and J are TRBV29-1 and TRBJ1-5; D is ambiguous. This CDR3 contains 14 residues. In germline, CDR1 is SQVTM, CDR2 ANQGSEA. Deletions cut 6 bases from V and 0 bases from J, with 12 bases between. The CDR3 sequence is CSVALSNSNQPQHF. Written as DNA, the CDR3 is TGCAGCGTAGCCCTTTCAAATAGCAATCAGCCCCAGCATTTT.

This clone was seen a few times. The chain uses TRBV6-5 and TRBJ1-2, with a weak D call TRBD1 (6 bases). The length of the CDR3 is 13 residues. Per germline, CDR1 MNHEY and CDR2 SVGAGI. V lost 7 bases and J 4 bases, leaving 13 bases between the germline ends. This chain's CDR3 is CASKGVLAYGYTF. CDR3 nucleotides: TGTGCCAGCAAGGGGGTTCTCGCCTATGGCTACACCTTC.

The chain joins TRBV6-4 to TRBJ2-6; D may be TRBD1 (5 bases). V lost 3 bases and J 0 bases, leaving 9 bases between the germline ends. Per the germline V gene, CDR1 is MRHNA and CDR2 is SNTAGT. The CDR3 is 16 residues long. CDR3: CASSDWGPSGANVLTF. CDR3 in DNA: TGTGCCAGCAGTGATTGGGGCCCCTCTGGGGCCAACGTCCTGACTTTC.

The chain recombines TRBV21-1 with TRBJ2-7; no DNA check was done on the table's D call, TRBD2. TRBV21-1 is described as a pseudogene. CDR3 size: 17 residues. The CDR3, as DNA: TGTGCCAGCAGCAAAAGGGGGAGGGACTCACCTTCTTACGAGCAGTACTTC. Protein: CASSKRGRDSPSYEQYF.

CDR3 amino acids: CASSGQTNTEAFF. In nucleotides, the CDR3 is TGTGCCAGCTCGGGCCAGACGAACACTGAAGCTTTCTTT. The rearrangement links TRBV18 to TRBJ1-1; unclear D gene. Germline V gene data show CDR1 as KGHSH and CDR2 as LQKENI. The CDR3 covers 13 residues. The V and J ends lost 6 bases and 1 base respectively, with 9 bases between them.